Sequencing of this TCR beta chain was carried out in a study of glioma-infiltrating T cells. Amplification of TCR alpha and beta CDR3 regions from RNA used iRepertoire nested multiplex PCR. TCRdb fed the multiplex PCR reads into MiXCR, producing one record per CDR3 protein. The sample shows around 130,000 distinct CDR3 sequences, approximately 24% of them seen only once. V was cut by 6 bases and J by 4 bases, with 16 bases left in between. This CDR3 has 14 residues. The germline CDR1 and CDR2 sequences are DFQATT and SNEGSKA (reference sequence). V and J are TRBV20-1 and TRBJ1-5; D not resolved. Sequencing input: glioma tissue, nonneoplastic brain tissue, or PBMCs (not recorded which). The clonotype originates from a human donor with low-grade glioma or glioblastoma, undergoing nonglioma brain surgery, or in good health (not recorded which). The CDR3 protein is CSAAGGQANQPQHF. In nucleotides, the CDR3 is TGCAGTGCCGCCGGAGGGCAGGCAAATCAGCCCCAGCATTTT.